This TCR beta chain was sequenced during a study of OX40 agonist ivuxolimab in advanced cancers. Study background: Two cutaneous melanoma patients and one hepatocellular carcinoma patient, three in all, had partial responses.

With V trimmed by 8 bases and J by 5 bases, 12 bases remained unmatched. CDR1 is MNHEY and CDR2 is SMNVEV in the germline V gene (reference sequence). The CDR3 is made up of 15 amino acids. Method: immunoSEQ multiplex PCR; TCRdb's copy keeps in-frame clones and lacks some. This table holds 50,000 to 60,000 clones, 80% to 90% found once. V usage is TRBV27 and J usage is TRBJ2-5; 9 bases fit TRBD2. This clonotype originated in an adult with an advanced solid tumor such as melanoma, head and neck, liver or kidney cancer. The sequenced sample was CD4+ or CD8+ T cells sorted from blood, obtained in a trial of the OX40 agonist ivuxolimab. CDR3 DNA sequence: TGTGCCAGCGCTTCCTTAGCGGGAGTCGGGGAGACCCAGTACTTC. Protein product: CASASLAGVGETQYF.